Below, 29 T cell receptor beta chains from the same sample are listed, as sequenced in a study of early T cells in non-severe SARS-CoV-2 infection. Each CDR3 protein is one row after TCRdb ran MiXCR on the 5' RACE reads. This table holds approximately 37,000 distinct CDR3 sequences, 5.4% found once. Sequencing used whole blood, obtained at baseline. The origin of the receptors is an adult who was a healthcare worker with PCR-confirmed SARS-CoV-2 infection or an uninfected control (not recorded which).

This clonotype came up many times. This chain connects TRBV6-1 to TRBJ2-2; 9 nucleotides agree with TRBD2. The CDR3 is made up of 15 amino acids. The trim removed 6 bases at V and 0 bases at J, leaving 2 bases unmatched. Germline-derived CDR1 and CDR2 are MNHNS and SASEGT. For the CDR3, the DNA is TGTGCCAGCAGGGTAGCGGGAGCGAACACCGGGGAGCTGTTTTTT. As protein: CASRVAGANTGELFF.

The V and J genes are TRBV28 and TRBJ2-7, with D possibly TRBD1 on 5 matching bases. V shed 3 bases and J shed 2 bases, with 14 bases lying between them. The germline CDR1 and CDR2 sequences are MDHEN and SYDVKM. This CDR3 contains 15 residues. The CDR3 here is CASSLTAPPTYEQYF. CDR3 DNA sequence: TGTGCCAGCAGTTTGACAGCCCCTCCAACCTACGAGCAGTACTTC. Complete variable domain (other parts from reference TRBV28 and TRBJ2-7): DVKVTQSSRYLVKRTGEKVFLECVQDMDHENMFWYRQDPGLGLRLIYFSYDVKMKEKGDIPEGYSVSREKKERFSLILESASTNQTSMYLCASSLTAPPTYEQYFGPGTRLTVT.

The chain uses TRBV5-1 and TRBJ2-2; a possible D gene is TRBD2 (5 bases). Germline CDR1 is SGHRS and CDR2 is YFSETQ. The V end was cut by 0 bases, the J end by 7 bases, with 13 bases between. The CDR3 covers 15 residues. Here the CDR3 reads CASSLDRRAGGELFF. The CDR3 DNA is TGCGCCAGCAGCTTGGATAGGCGGGCCGGCGGGGAGCTGTTTTTT.

This clonotype was observed at least ten times. The rearrangement uses TRBV6-1 and TRBJ2-1; D is possibly TRBD1 (6 bases). Deletions cut 7 bases from V and 0 bases from J, with 13 bases between. CDR1 is MNHNS, CDR2 SASEGT, per germline. The CDR3 covers 15 residues. The CDR3 region has the DNA TGTGCCAGCAAATTACAGGGTTACTCCTACAATGAGCAGTTCTTC. Its translation is CASKLQGYSYNEQFF.

CDR3 nucleotides: TGCGCCAGCAGCCAAGATTGGCCTAGCGGGATAGAGACCCAGTACTTC. Its translation: CASSQDWPSGIETQYF. V and J are TRBV4-3 and TRBJ2-5, with 9 bases aligning to TRBD2. Trimming cost V 0 bases and J 4 bases; bases outside gene matches: 6. The CDR3 is 16 residues long. Germline CDR1 LGHNA, CDR2 YSLEER.

This clonotype was counted ten times or more. The chain links TRBV5-6 to TRBJ1-1; the D gene is possibly TRBD1 (6 bases). Deletions cut 2 bases from V and 0 bases from J, with 14 bases between. CDR3 length: 16 amino acids. Per the germline V gene, CDR1 is SGHDT and CDR2 is YYEEEE. CDR3 coding DNA: TGTGCCAGCAGCTTTAGGACAGCGTATTTGAACACTGAAGCTTTCTTT. It specifies CASSFRTAYLNTEAFF. The entire variable domain, with the rest obtained from reference TRBV5-6 and TRBJ1-1, is as follows: DAGVTQSPTHLIKTRGQQVTLRCSPKSGHDTVSWYQQALGQGPQFIFQYYEEEERQRGNFPDRFSGHQFPNYSSELNVNALLLGDSALYLCASSFRTAYLNTEAFFGQGTRLTVV.

This clonotype showed up many times. The chain is built from TRBV19 and TRBJ2-4, with a tentative D call TRBD2 (6 bases). Germline values: CDR1 LNHDA, CDR2 SQIVND (reference sequence). V lost 9 bases, J lost 3 bases, and 18 bases lay in between. The CDR3 consists of 15 residues. Here the CDR3 DNA reads TGTGCCAGCAGAGGGGACTCTAGGCTCAAAAACATTCAGTACTTC. Translating it yields CASRGDSRLKNIQYF.

This clonotype was seen more than once but under ten times. The chain combines TRBV7-8 with TRBJ2-7; perhaps TRBD2 as D (6 bases). The V end lost 3 bases, the J end lost 0 bases, and 12 bases lay between the germline ends. CDR3 length equals 15 residues. Per germline, CDR1 SGHVS and CDR2 FQNEAQ. The CDR3 DNA sequence: TGTGCCAGCAGCTTTGGGCGGGACTTCTCCTACGAGCAGTACGTC. As protein: CASSFGRDFSYEQYV.

This clonotype came up a few times. V usage is TRBV19 and J usage is TRBJ2-1, with 11 bases lining up with TRBD1. From germline, CDR1 is LNHDA and CDR2 SQIVND (reference sequence). The V gene end was trimmed by 8 bases and the J gene end by 9 bases; junction bases not matched to a gene: 9. The CDR3 consists of 14 residues. The CDR3 bases are TGTGCCAGTCGCCTAGGACAGGGGGCAGTTGAGCAGTTCTTC. Encoded protein: CASRLGQGAVEQFF.

This clonotype was seen at least ten times. V usage is TRBV6-1 and J usage is TRBJ1-2; D may be TRBD1 (5 bases). V gave up 5 bases and J gave up 7 bases, with 17 bases separating them. Germline CDR1 reads MNHNS; CDR2 reads SASEGT. The CDR3 runs 14 residues. CDR3 residues: CASSKDSASLGYTF. In nucleotides, the CDR3 is TGTGCCAGCAGTAAAGACAGTGCTTCTCTTGGCTACACCTTC.

This clonotype showed up many times. This chain joins TRBV21-1 and TRBJ2-7; the table's D gene call, TRBD1, was not cross checked with the DNA. TRBV21-1 is shown as a pseudogene. The CDR3 is made up of 15 amino acids. The CDR3 DNA reads TGTGCCAGCACCTTAACTGACAGGGGGTGGGACGAGCAGTACTTC. Translating gives CASTLTDRGWDEQYF.

This clonotype was picked up many times. This chain uses TRBV28 with TRBJ2-3; D not certain. The germline CDR1 and CDR2 sequences are MDHEN and SYDVKM. This CDR3 comprises 16 residues. Between the trimmed V and J ends, which lost 6 bases and 3 bases, there was a span of 19 bases. The CDR3 region is CASSLISRLSTDTQYF. For the CDR3, the DNA is TGTGCCAGCAGCCTTATCTCGCGGCTCTCGACAGATACGCAGTATTTT.

This clonotype is a singleton in its sample. The chain combines TRBV3-1 with TRBJ1-1; D perhaps matches TRBD1 (6 bases). In germline, CDR1 is LGHDT, CDR2 YNNKEL (reference sequence). V was cut by 2 bases and J by 0 bases, with 13 bases left in between. The CDR3 has 16 residues. The CDR3, as DNA: TGTGCCAGCAGCCAACCCCTGACAGGAATGAACACTGAAGCTTTCTTT. Translation gives CASSQPLTGMNTEAFF.

This clonotype was seen repeatedly, ten times or more. The V call is TRBV27, the J call TRBJ2-3; 7 positions match TRBD2. This CDR3 has 13 amino acids. From germline, CDR1 is MNHEY and CDR2 SMNVEV (reference sequence). After removal of 4 bases from V and 4 bases from J, the junction contained 2 bases not matched to a gene. The CDR3 sequence: CASSWTSADTQYF. As DNA, the CDR3 is TGTGCCAGCAGTTGGACTAGTGCAGATACGCAGTATTTT.

There are many counts of this clonotype. The chain joins TRBV7-6 to TRBJ2-5; TRBD1 is a possible D gene (6 bases). Germline V gene lookup returns CDR1 SGHVS and CDR2 FNYEAQ. V lost 1 base, J lost 2 bases, and 14 bases lay in between. The CDR3 loop spans 16 amino acids. The CDR3 DNA sequence: TGTGCCAGCAGCTTAGTAGGGGGAACCGTACAAGAGACCCAGTACTTC. This codes for CASSLVGGTVQETQYF.

This clonotype was seen only a few times. V gene TRBV5-8 combines with J gene TRBJ1-2, with a tentative D call TRBD1 (6 bases). Germline lookup yields CDR1 SGHTS and CDR2 YDEGEE. CDR3 length: 14 amino acids. V lost 0 bases and J lost 4, with 10 bases in between. The CDR3 here is CASSLDRAFYGYTF. CDR3 nucleotide sequence: TGTGCCAGCAGCTTGGACAGGGCCTTCTATGGCTACACCTTC.

The genes are TRBV9 and TRBJ2-5, with 8 bases matching TRBD1. The CDR3 contains 14 residues. Trimming removed 2 bases from V and 8 bases from J; junction bases left unmatched: 8. Germline V gene sequence: CDR1 SGDLS, CDR2 YYNGEE. The CDR3 region has the DNA TGTGCCAGCAGCGTCGACAGGGGCGAAGTAACCCAGTACTTC. This gives the protein CASSVDRGEVTQYF. Supplemented by reference TRBV9 and TRBJ2-5, the full variable domain reads DSGVTQTPKHLITATGQRVTLRCSPRSGDLSVYWYQQSLDQGLQFLIQYYNGEERAKGNILERFSAQQFPDLHSELNLSSLELGDSALYFCASSVDRGEVTQYFGPGTRLLVL.

Ten or more counts support this clonotype. The V call is TRBV12-3 or TRBV12-4, the J call TRBJ1-3; D is unclear. Trimming removed 3 bases from V and 3 bases from J, with 6 bases in between. The CDR3 runs 13 residues. The CDR3 sequence: CASSLVGGNTIYF. In DNA form, the CDR3 reads TGTGCCAGCAGTTTGGTTGGTGGAAACACCATATATTTT.

There are a few counts of this clonotype. The chain employs TRBV14 and TRBJ2-1; 11 positions match TRBD2. CDR1 is SGHDN and CDR2 is FVKESK in the germline V gene. After removal of 4 bases from V and 9 bases from J, the junction contained 8 bases not matched to a gene. This CDR3 has 15 amino acids. The CDR3 DNA reads as TGTGCCAGCAGCCCCGATCTAGCGGGAGGCGGTGAGCAGTTCTTC. Translating gives CASSPDLAGGGEQFF.

Ten or more counts support this clonotype. Mismatch with germline at one junction end may stem from a read error. The chain couples TRBV7-6 to TRBJ2-5; no definite D call. The length of the CDR3 is 13 residues. The germline gives CDR1 SGHVS, CDR2 FNYEAQ. CDR3 sequence: CASTLSTQETQYF. The CDR3 coding sequence is TGTGCCAGCACCTTATCTACCCAAGAGACCCAGTACTTC.

This clonotype appeared many times. V and J are TRBV25-1 and TRBJ1-6, with D possibly being TRBD1 (6 bases). Germline V gives CDR1 MGHDK, CDR2 SYGVNS. There are 15 residues in the CDR3. Between the trimmed V and J ends, which lost 6 bases and 7 bases, there was a span of 16 bases. The DNA for the CDR3 is TGTGCCAGCAGCGGGGGCTCCCTGAGGAATTCACCCCTCCACTTT. Protein product: CASSGGSLRNSPLHF. Full variable domain (missing parts from reference TRBV25-1 and TRBJ1-6): EADIYQTPRYLVIGTGKKITLECSQTMGHDKMYWYQQDPGMELHLIHYSYGVNSTEKGDLSSESTVSRIRTEHFPLTLESARPSHTSQYLCASSGGSLRNSPLHFGNGTRLTVT.

This clonotype has ten or more counts. The V and J genes are TRBV20-1 and TRBJ2-1; 14 positions match TRBD2. The germline V gene encodes CDR1 DFQATT and CDR2 SNEGSKA (reference sequence). The CDR3 runs to 15 residues. Losses at the gene ends were 5 bases for V and 7 bases for J; bases not matched to a gene: 7. The CDR3 region is CSAQTSGRAKNEQFF. The DNA for the CDR3 is TGCAGTGCTCAGACTAGCGGGAGGGCCAAGAATGAGCAGTTCTTC.

Only a few counts were recorded for this clonotype. The J gene is TRBJ1-1, the V gene TRBV30; D uncertain. The CDR3 is made up of 13 amino acids. The germline V gene has CDR1 GTSNPN and CDR2 SVGIG (reference sequence). The V end was cut by 3 bases, the J end by 3 bases, with 11 bases between. As DNA, the CDR3 is TGTGCCTGGAGGCCTCCCGACTACACTGAAGCTTTCTTT. Translation: CAWRPPDYTEAFF.

The V and J genes are TRBV28 and TRBJ2-2; D gene ambiguous. This CDR3 comprises 14 residues. Germline lookup yields CDR1 MDHEN and CDR2 SYDVKM. Trimming took off 11 bases at V and 3 bases at J, with 16 bases between the two ends. The CDR3 sequence: CAGRGRFDTGELFF. DNA for the CDR3: TGTGCCGGAAGAGGCCGGTTTGACACCGGGGAGCTGTTTTTT.

This clonotype was seen ten or more times. The J gene is TRBJ1-4, the V gene TRBV6-6; 9 nucleotides match TRBD1. Germline V gives CDR1 MNHNY, CDR2 SVGAGI (reference sequence). CDR3 size: 14 residues. J lost 7 bases, V lost 6 bases, and 6 bases had no gene match. CDR3 DNA sequence: TGTGCCAGCAGCCGGACAGGGGAGGGTGAAAAACTGTTTTTT. Its protein product is CASSRTGEGEKLFF.

This clonotype was recorded at least ten times. The chain uses TRBV7-2 and TRBJ1-6; D is ambiguous. This CDR3 region has 13 residues. Germline CDR1 reads SGHTA; CDR2 reads FQGNSA. The V end lost 3 bases, the J end lost 7 bases, and 7 bases lay between the germline ends. CDR3 coding DNA: TGTGCCAGCAGCTTTAGGAAAAATTCACCCCTCCACTTT. As protein: CASSFRKNSPLHF.

There are many counts of this clonotype. The J gene is TRBJ1-3, the V gene TRBV4-3; 9 nucleotides agree with TRBD1. This CDR3 has 16 residues. The trim removed 3 bases at V and 6 bases at J, leaving 9 bases unmatched. The germline gives CDR1 LGHNA, CDR2 YSLEER. CDR3 bases: TGCGCCAGCAGCCAGGCTACAGGGGGCTACGAAAACACCATATATTTT. Encoded protein: CASSQATGGYENTIYF.

The sample holds a few counts of this clonotype. This sequence joins TRBV10-3 and TRBJ2-1, with 9 bases lining up with TRBD2. The CDR3 runs to 15 residues. With 2 bases clipped from V and 6 bases from J, the junction kept 5 bases outside the gene matches. CDR1 and CDR2 from the germline V gene are ENHRY and SYGVKD. The DNA of the CDR3 is TGTGCCATCAGTGAGGGAGCGGGAGGTGTCAATGAGCAGTTCTTC. Protein product: CAISEGAGGVNEQFF.

This clonotype has ten or more counts. The V and J genes are TRBV27 and TRBJ1-6; 8 positions match TRBD1. Unmatched junction bases numbered 8, after V lost 6 bases and J lost 7 bases. CDR1 MNHEY and CDR2 SMNVEV come from the germline V gene (reference sequence). The CDR3 spans 15 residues. The CDR3 DNA is TGTGCCAGCAGGGGGTTGGACAGGGTCAATTCACCCCTCCACTTT. Residues: CASRGLDRVNSPLHF.